These T cell receptor beta chains were read from a single sample in a study of blood T cell repertoires in COVID-19. TCRdb keeps only in-frame clones here, not all; method: immunoSEQ multiplex PCR. This sample has about 50,000 clones; 86% occur once, and the top ten carry about 5%. The material sequenced was peripheral blood. The receptors originated from a man aged 40-49 years with active COVID-19. Both conserved end residues are part of each CDR3. The D gene is left open where the match is weak. The size field is filled for only some rows; it gives once, few, many or a size class.

j_gene,d_gene,v_gene,abundance,CDR3aa,CDR3nt
TRBJ2-7,TRBD2,TRBV6-1,NA,CASSVDTSGIEYEQYF,TGTGCCAGCAGTGTGGACACTAGCGGGATAGAATACGAGCAGTACTTC
TRBJ2-7,TRBD1,TRBV5-4,NA,CASSSPGTGGFGEQYF,TGTGCCAGCAGCTCACCCGGGACAGGGGGCTTCGGGGAGCAGTACTTC
TRBJ1-1,NA,TRBV10-2,NA,CASSLYFRDGTEAFF,TGCGCCAGCAGCTTATATTTCAGGGATGGAACTGAAGCTTTCTTT
TRBJ1-6,NA,TRBV18,few,CASSPRRGDNSPLHF,TGTGCCAGCTCACCACGGCGGGGGGACAATTCACCCCTCCACTTT
TRBJ1-1,TRBD1,TRBV27,once,CASRSTGGTEAFF,TGTGCCAGCAGGTCTACAGGGGGCACTGAAGCTTTCTTT
TRBJ2-1,TRBD2,TRBV11-2,NA,CASSLGGGSYNEQFF,TGTGCCAGCAGCTTGGGGGGGGGCTCCTACAATGAGCAGTTCTTC
TRBJ1-4,NA,TRBV2,few,CASSDRWREKLFF,TGTGCCAGCAGTGATCGTTGGAGGGAAAAACTGTTTTTT
TRBJ1-2,TRBD1,TRBV4-2,NA,CASSPLPLQGVYGYTF,TGTGCCAGCAGCCCTCTCCCCCTACAGGGGGTTTATGGCTACACCTTC
TRBJ2-7,TRBD1,TRBV5-1,NA,CASSLTYRGEQYF,TGCGCCAGCAGCTTAACTTACAGGGGCGAGCAGTACTTC
TRBJ1-1,TRBD1,TRBV6-5,few,CASSTRTGGYTEAFF,TGTGCCAGCAGTACCAGGACAGGGGGCTACACTGAAGCTTTCTTT
TRBJ2-1,TRBD1,TRBV2,NA,CASRHRDRAYNEQFF,TGTGCCAGCAGACACCGGGACAGGGCCTACAATGAGCAGTTCTTC
TRBJ2-2,NA,TRBV27,NA,CASSFQLANTGELFF,TGTGCCAGCAGTTTTCAGCTAGCGAACACCGGGGAGCTGTTTTTT
TRBJ2-1,NA,TRBV7-8,NA,CASSADRTSDEQFF,TGTGCCAGCAGCGCAGACAGGACGTCCGATGAGCAGTTCTTC
TRBJ1-1,TRBD1,TRBV7-9,once,CASTLDRVRNTEAFF,TGTGCCAGCACCCTAGACAGGGTGAGGAACACTGAAGCTTTCTTT
TRBJ2-3,NA,TRBV4-2,NA,CASSQDPTGTNRDTQYF,TGTGCCAGCAGCCAAGACCCGACAGGCACTAATCGGGATACGCAGTATTTT
TRBJ2-2,NA,TRBV10-3,NA,CAISERGSGTGELFF,TGTGCCATCAGTGAGAGAGGGAGTGGCACCGGGGAGCTGTTTTTT
TRBJ2-3,NA,TRBV4-1,NA,CASSQGPSDTDTQYF,TGCGCCAGCAGCCAAGGGCCTAGCGACACAGATACGCAGTATTTT
TRBJ2-2,TRBD1,TRBV6-5,NA,CASRTGSIVAGELFF,TGTGCCAGCAGGACAGGGTCGATAGTGGCCGGGGAGCTGTTTTTT
TRBJ1-5,NA,TRBV24-1,NA,CATSDASYGFSNQPQHF,TGTGCCACCAGTGATGCCTCCTACGGGTTTAGCAATCAGCCCCAGCATTTT
TRBJ2-2,NA,TRBV19,NA,CASSIVSPGELFF,TGTGCCAGTAGTATCGTCTCCCCCGGGGAGCTGTTTTTT
TRBJ2-7,TRBD2,TRBV19,NA,CASSIGLAASYEQYF,TGTGCCAGTAGTATCGGACTAGCGGCCAGCTACGAGCAGTACTTC
TRBJ1-3,TRBD1,TRBV27,NA,CATLRGRMSGNTIYF,TGTGCCACCCTCAGGGGGAGAATGTCTGGAAACACCATATATTTT
TRBJ1-2,NA,TRBV6-4,NA,CASSDGLGGLTSYGYTF,TGTGCCAGCAGTGACGGGTTGGGTGGCCTCACTAGCTATGGCTACACCTTC
TRBJ1-1,NA,TRBV5-1,NA,CASSQRTSNTEAFF,TGCGCCAGCAGCCAACGGACATCGAACACTGAAGCTTTCTTT
TRBJ2-2,TRBD2,TRBV30,NA,CACSGSSNTGELFF,TGTGCCTGTAGCGGGAGCTCGAACACCGGGGAGCTGTTTTTT
TRBJ2-3,TRBD2,TRBV3-1/TRBV3-2,NA,CASSSRHLAATDTQYF,TGTGCCAGCAGCTCAAGGCATCTAGCGGCTACAGATACGCAGTATTTT
TRBJ1-1,NA,TRBV6-5,NA,CASSYSTATGNTEAFF,TGTGCCAGCAGTTACTCGACAGCCACAGGGAACACTGAAGCTTTCTTT
TRBJ1-2,TRBD1,TRBV27,NA,CASSFDRGQGDGYTF,TGTGCCAGCAGTTTCGACAGGGGGCAGGGGGATGGCTACACCTTC
TRBJ1-4,NA,TRBV5-6,NA,CASSLTGTPATNEKLFF,TGTGCCAGCAGCTTGACAGGGACCCCTGCAACTAATGAAAAACTGTTTTTT
TRBJ2-4,NA,TRBV5-4,NA,CASSPSGLRDIQYF,TGTGCCAGCAGCCCCAGCGGGTTGAGGGACATTCAGTACTTC
TRBJ2-7,TRBD2,TRBV10-3,NA,CAISDPREGPYEQYF,TGTGCCATCAGTGACCCCCGGGAGGGCCCCTACGAGCAGTACTTC
TRBJ2-3,TRBD1,TRBV5-1,few,CASSTGQTYNTDTQYF,TGCGCCAGCAGCACGGGACAGACTTATAACACAGATACGCAGTATTTT
TRBJ2-2,NA,TRBV4-2,NA,CASSQDRGTGELFF,TGTGCCAGCAGCCAAGATAGAGGCACCGGGGAGCTGTTTTTT
TRBJ2-7,NA,TRBV11-2,NA,CASSLTTETTYEQYF,TGTGCCAGCAGCTTGACGACGGAGACCACCTACGAGCAGTACTTC
TRBJ2-1,TRBD1,TRBV6-4,NA,CASSGTGDYNEQFF,TGTGCCAGCAGTGGGACAGGGGACTACAATGAGCAGTTCTTC
TRBJ2-2,TRBD2,TRBV24-1,few,CATSGATSGRYTGELFF,TGTGCCACCAGTGGCGCGACTAGCGGGAGATACACCGGGGAGCTGTTTTTT
TRBJ2-7,TRBD2,TRBV2,medium-sized,CASTGGGRASYEQYF,TGTGCCAGCACCGGGGGCGGGAGGGCCTCCTACGAGCAGTACTTC
TRBJ2-1,NA,TRBV6-6,few,CASSSCRDGCEQFF,TGTGCCAGCAGTTCCTGTAGAGACGGGTGTGAGCAGTTCTTC
TRBJ2-5,NA,TRBV2,NA,CASTLGPAQGETQYF,TGTGCCAGCACCCTGGGACCGGCCCAGGGGGAGACCCAGTACTTC
TRBJ2-5,TRBD2,TRBV6-2/TRBV6-3,NA,CASSYLREAGTSGRAQETQYF,TGTGCCAGCAGTTACCTCCGAGAGGCGGGGACTAGCGGGAGGGCCCAAGAGACCCAGTACTTC
TRBJ1-1,TRBD1,TRBV7-3,NA,CASSPSGQGTGAEAFF,TGTGCCAGCAGCCCCTCGGGACAGGGGACGGGCGCTGAAGCTTTCTTT
TRBJ1-2,TRBD1,TRBV6-5,NA,CASREDRAYGYTF,TGTGCCAGCAGGGAGGACAGGGCCTATGGCTACACCTTC